The present entry profiles one TCR beta chain with its context. These data belong to a study of blood T cell repertoires in COVID-19. TCRdb's table, derived via immunoSEQ multiplex PCR, lists solely in-frame clones and lacks some. The data hold around 170,000 clones, with around 84% observed a single time. Trimming removed 0 bases from V and 3 bases from J, with 15 bases in between. CDR3 size: 17 residues. This chain joins TRBV23-1 and TRBJ1-3; D call uncertain. TRBV23-1 is filed as an ORF, its function uncertain. Sequences were obtained from PBMCs or T cells enriched from blood (not recorded which). The sequence derives from a woman aged 45 to 65 who had recovered from COVID-19. CDR3 coding DNA: TGCGCCAGCAGTCAATCCGAGGGAAATGGCTTTGGAAACACCATATATTTT. This translates into CASSQSEGNGFGNTIYF.